A selection of T cell receptor beta chains follows, all from one sample in a study of OX40 agonist ivuxolimab in advanced cancers. Sequenced by immunoSEQ multiplex PCR; TCRdb stores in-frame clones only, minus some. Of about 51,000 clones in the sample, around 84% are singletons; the top ten hold less than 25%. The specimen comprised CD4+ or CD8+ T cells sorted from blood, sampled in a trial of the OX40 agonist ivuxolimab. The source is an adult with an advanced solid tumor such as melanoma, head and neck, liver or kidney cancer. The CDR3 runs from the conserved cysteine through the conserved F or W. The D gene is left open where the match is weak. Some rows mark clone size as missing; the rest say once, few, many or name a class of expanded clone.

d_gene: TRBD1; abundance: .; j_gene: TRBJ1-4; len: 17; v_gene: TRBV28; CDR3nt: TGTGCCAGCAGTTCAGTGTTGACAGGGGGCGGTAATGAAAAACTGTTTTTT; CDR3aa: CASSSVLTGGGNEKLFF
d_gene: TRBD2; abundance: .; j_gene: TRBJ2-2; len: 18; v_gene: TRBV10-1; CDR3nt: TGCGCCAGCAGTGAGTTGACCGGGACTAGCGATTCTTCCGGGGAGCTGTTTTTT; CDR3aa: CASSELTGTSDSSGELFF
d_gene: TRBD1; abundance: .; j_gene: TRBJ2-7; len: 13; v_gene: TRBV9; CDR3nt: TGTGCCAGCAGCGGACAGGGCATGGGCGAGCAGTACTTC; CDR3aa: CASSGQGMGEQYF
d_gene: .; abundance: .; j_gene: TRBJ2-1; len: 14; v_gene: TRBV7-2; CDR3nt: TGTGCCAGCTCCCCGGACAGCTCCTACAATGAGCAGTTCTTC; CDR3aa: CASSPDSSYNEQFF
d_gene: .; abundance: .; j_gene: TRBJ2-2; len: 17; v_gene: TRBV7-9; CDR3nt: TGTGCCAGCAGCTTAGGGATCGCGGGCGCGAACACCGGGGAGCTGTTTTTT; CDR3aa: CASSLGIAGANTGELFF
d_gene: .; abundance: .; j_gene: TRBJ2-7; len: 12; v_gene: TRBV30; CDR3nt: TGTGCCTGGGCGTTAGGGACCTACGAGCAGTACTTC; CDR3aa: CAWALGTYEQYF
d_gene: .; abundance: few; j_gene: TRBJ2-7; len: 12; v_gene: TRBV10-3; CDR3nt: TGTGCCATCAGTGAGCCAACCGGGGAGCAGTACTTC; CDR3aa: CAISEPTGEQYF
d_gene: .; abundance: .; j_gene: TRBJ2-7; len: 15; v_gene: TRBV27; CDR3nt: TGTGCCAGCAGCCAACGAGGGGCAGGGGACTACGAGCAGTACTTC; CDR3aa: CASSQRGAGDYEQYF
d_gene: .; abundance: .; j_gene: TRBJ1-1; len: 12; v_gene: TRBV19; CDR3nt: TGTGCCAGTAGCTTGGGAGATCTTGAAGCTTTCTTT; CDR3aa: CASSLGDLEAFF
d_gene: .; abundance: .; j_gene: TRBJ2-1; len: 12; v_gene: TRBV5-6; CDR3nt: TGTGCCAGCAGCTCGGAGGACAATGAGCAGTTCTTC; CDR3aa: CASSSEDNEQFF
d_gene: .; abundance: .; j_gene: TRBJ2-1; len: 16; v_gene: TRBV15; CDR3nt: TGTGCCACCAGCAGAGAGACGTACGGGTTCGCCAATGAGCAGTTCTTC; CDR3aa: CATSRETYGFANEQFF
d_gene: .; abundance: .; j_gene: TRBJ2-2; len: 14; v_gene: TRBV29-1; CDR3nt: TGCAGCGTTAGCCGGGAGTGGAGGGCCGGGGAGCTGTTTTTT; CDR3aa: CSVSREWRAGELFF
d_gene: .; abundance: .; j_gene: TRBJ2-1; len: 15; v_gene: TRBV6-5; CDR3nt: TGTGCCAGCACCTCCGGTGCCTACTCCTACAATGAGCAGTTCTTC; CDR3aa: CASTSGAYSYNEQFF
d_gene: .; abundance: .; j_gene: TRBJ2-3; len: 14; v_gene: TRBV7-6; CDR3nt: TGTGCCAGCAGCTTAGAACCTAGGAAAGATACGCAGTATTTT; CDR3aa: CASSLEPRKDTQYF
d_gene: .; abundance: .; j_gene: TRBJ1-1; len: 13; v_gene: TRBV5-1; CDR3nt: TGCGCCAGCAGGGGCACCCTCAACACTGAAGCTTTCTTT; CDR3aa: CASRGTLNTEAFF
d_gene: .; abundance: once; j_gene: TRBJ2-1; len: 15; v_gene: TRBV11-3; CDR3nt: TGTGCCAGCAGCTTAGCGGCCAGCTCCTACAATGAGCAGTTCTTC; CDR3aa: CASSLAASSYNEQFF
d_gene: TRBD2; abundance: .; j_gene: TRBJ2-1; len: 16; v_gene: TRBV5-1; CDR3nt: TGCGCCAGCACCCTGGATGGGGACTACGCCTTCAATGAGCAGTTCTTC; CDR3aa: CASTLDGDYAFNEQFF
d_gene: TRBD1; abundance: .; j_gene: TRBJ1-5; len: 15; v_gene: TRBV19; CDR3nt: TGTGCCAGTAGTTACCGGGACAGCGAAGATCAGCCCCAGCATTTT; CDR3aa: CASSYRDSEDQPQHF
d_gene: .; abundance: .; j_gene: TRBJ1-1; len: 15; v_gene: TRBV5-1; CDR3nt: TGCGCCAGCAGCTTGTTATTTAGAGAGAACACTGAAGCTTTCTTT; CDR3aa: CASSLLFRENTEAFF
d_gene: TRBD1; abundance: .; j_gene: TRBJ2-7; len: 13; v_gene: TRBV28; CDR3nt: TGTGCCAGCAGTCAGGACAGGGGCTACGAGCAGTACTTC; CDR3aa: CASSQDRGYEQYF
d_gene: .; abundance: .; j_gene: TRBJ2-1; len: 14; v_gene: TRBV7-6; CDR3nt: TGTGCCAGCAGCCCGCGGGGACACGGCTATGAGCAGTTCTTC; CDR3aa: CASSPRGHGYEQFF
d_gene: .; abundance: .; j_gene: TRBJ2-1; len: 15; v_gene: TRBV7-9; CDR3nt: TGTGCCAGCAGCTTTTGGGACTCCCGGTACAATGAGCAGTTCTTC; CDR3aa: CASSFWDSRYNEQFF
d_gene: .; abundance: few; j_gene: TRBJ1-2; len: 16; v_gene: TRBV5-4; CDR3nt: TGTGCCAGCAGCTTGGCCGGTAGTCATCACGTCTATGGCTACACCTTC; CDR3aa: CASSLAGSHHVYGYTF